A single T cell receptor (beta chain) is shown here with its context. These data belong to a study of blood T cell repertoires in COVID-19. TCRdb's table, derived via immunoSEQ multiplex PCR, lists solely in-frame clones and lacks some. Altogether more than 200,000 clones are present, approximately 86% being singletons, with the ten largest covering over 5%. This sequence was found in an older woman with COVID-19, enrolled during active disease. Specimen: peripheral blood.

CDR3 DNA: TGTGCCACCAGTGGTAGCGGGTTTAGCTCCTACAATGAGCAGTTCTTC. Its translation: CATSGSGFSSYNEQFF. This rearrangement joins TRBV24-1 to TRBJ2-1; 7 bases match TRBD2. V trimming: 5 bases; J trimming: 0 bases; junction bases outside the gene matches: 6. This CDR3 region has 16 residues. The germline CDR1 and CDR2 sequences are KGHDR and SFDVKD.